Described below is a single T cell receptor (beta chain) sequence and its context. No cognate antigen has been identified for it. No base qualities exist here, and no much larger clone lies one base off it. The immunoSEQ Assay, which relies on bias-controlled multiplex PCR amplification of genomic DNA, was used to profile TCRbeta CDR3 regions. In the paper's pipeline: The absolute abundance of each unique TCRbeta CDR3 region was quantified after sequences were collapsed and filtered. Differential abundance was assessed using a binomial (Fisher-equivalent) model and a beta-binomial model in which time-dependent variance fitted from healthy donors was added. Clones with fewer than 5 combined templates were removed, and differential abundance was called for clones with a Benjamini-Hochberg FDR below 0.01. Using the form v = (b*log(k)+a)^2, the beta-binomial variance was modeled as a function of the total template count across the two samples. TCRdb limited this immuneACCESS table to in-frame rearrangements with V and J called. A share of clones is missing; checked studies link under half to unresolved V genes, and the rest is unexplained. The V and J calls and the clone size are those of that table, but D and trimming were determined from the DNA. The sample table shows about 85,000 clones, and about 91% are seen once. The leading ten clones occupy approximately 2.6% of the sample.

During the collection period, no infections or other immune events were recorded for the healthy donors. Blood repertoires from healthy donors were used as a training cohort for calibrating time-dependent variance in a beta-binomial model of differential abundance of T-cell clones. There were some 10 healthy donors in the training cohort, of whom 3 were female and 7 were male. An age range of roughly 29 to 65 years, with an average of about 39 years, was recorded for the donors. Obtained from a commercial supplier, whole blood was collected from each healthy donor at three time points set two to three weeks apart. For immunosequencing, genomic DNA was extracted from unsorted whole blood. This record belongs to a study of identifying expanded T cells in peripheral blood (dated by TCRdb to the late 2010s). Study-level background: Separate aliquots of the same genomic DNA pool were sequenced to produce technical replicates, and four replicates were compared in pairs. The full study reports these points: Between technical replicates the binomial model flagged approximately 1.2 differentially abundant clones, whereas over about two weeks the binomial model flagged about 16.4 and over about four weeks 19 to 20. In all healthy donors, the variance in clone template counts between samples taken two to three weeks apart rose significantly as total template count increased. Across all healthy-donor time intervals, the beta-binomial model significantly cut both the number of clones called differentially abundant and the false-positive rate. It was expected by the authors that biological variance in healthy repertoires might increase further over much longer intervals, such as months to years.

Based on the germline V gene, the CDR1 and CDR2 sequences are KGHSH and LQKENI. V and J are trimmed by 2 bases and 6 bases, and the gene matches miss 10 bases of the junction. Including cysteine and phenylalanine, the CDR3 has 15 amino acids. Left in the record is the CDR3 DNA by itself, 45 bases read in frame from the first base. This receptor chain uses TRBV18 and TRBJ2-7; TRBD1 matches 7 bases in the middle. The TCR originated in a person aged 18 to 75 in good health. Sequencing was done on a sample of blood. The nucleotides are TGTGCCAGCTCACCAAGCTTCCCTACAGGGGTCGAGCAGTACTTC. Its protein product is CASSPSFPTGVEQYF.